A single sample is the source of the 32 T cell receptor beta chains below, sequenced in a study of cytomegalovirus exposure and HLA in healthy donors. Primers for the PCR totalled 60 Vbeta and 13 Jbeta. TCRdb's copy holds only in-frame clones and misses some; the assay was immunoSEQ multiplex PCR. The specimen's table records 80,000 to 100,000 clones. Sequenced sample: PBMCs. Source of these receptors: a man aged 45-60 years in good health and CMV-seronegative.

The chain has TRBV27 and TRBJ1-1; D call uncertain. This CDR3 has 15 residues. V was shortened by 3 bases and J by 0 bases, with 11 bases between the two germline ends. The germline gives CDR1 MNHEY, CDR2 SMNVEV (reference sequence). The CDR3 here is CASSFGMRLNTEAFF. CDR3 nucleotides: TGTGCCAGCAGTTTTGGTATGCGGTTGAACACTGAAGCTTTCTTT.

The chain has TRBV15 and TRBJ1-2; D not certain. The CDR3 spans 13 residues. V lost 1 base and J lost 8, with 11 bases in between. Germline CDR1 is LNHNV and CDR2 is YYDKDF (reference sequence). DNA of the CDR3: TGTGCCACCAGCAGAGGAGAACGGTGGGGCTACACCTTC. Translating it yields CATSRGERWGYTF. Looking up the rest from reference TRBV15 and TRBJ1-2 gives the full variable domain: DAMVIQNPRYQVTQFGKPVTLSCSQTLNHNVMYWYQQKSSQAPKLLFHYYDKDFNNEADTPDNFQSRRPNTSFCFLDIRSPGLGDTAMYLCATSRGERWGYTFGSGTRLTVV.

The chain uses TRBV5-1 and TRBJ2-7, with 7 bases that match TRBD1. The CDR3 runs to 14 residues. The germline V gene encodes CDR1 SGHRS and CDR2 YFSETQ. With 4 bases clipped from V and 3 bases from J, the junction kept 7 bases outside the gene matches. CDR3 coding DNA: TGCGCCAGCAGCAACCGACAGGGTAGCTACGAGCAGTACTTC. Its protein product is CASSNRQGSYEQYF. Full variable domain (missing parts from reference TRBV5-1 and TRBJ2-7): KAGVTQTPRYLIKTRGQQVTLSCSPISGHRSVSWYQQTPGQGLQFLFEYFSETQRNKGNFPGRFSGRQFSNSRSEMNVSTLELGDSALYLCASSNRQGSYEQYFGPGTRLTVT.

For the CDR3, the DNA is TGTGCCAGCAGCCCATGGCCGGCTGGTAGCTGGGACACTGAAGCTTTCTTT. Translated: CASSPWPAGSWDTEAFF. The chain combines TRBV27 with TRBJ1-1, with D unresolved. Germline CDR1 reads MNHEY; CDR2 reads SMNVEV (reference sequence). The CDR3 spans 17 residues. The germline V and J ends were trimmed by 6 bases and 3 bases, with 23 bases remaining between them.

This chain connects TRBV5-1 to TRBJ1-4; 10 bases map to TRBD1. V was pared by 3 bases and J by 7 bases, with 6 bases of the junction left unmatched. Germline loops: CDR1 SGHRS, CDR2 YFSETQ. This CDR3 comprises 15 residues. Here the CDR3 DNA reads TGCGCCAGCAGCTCCGGACAGGGGGTGGGTGAAAAACTGTTTTTT. This encodes CASSSGQGVGEKLFF.

The gene calls are TRBV18 and TRBJ1-5; perhaps TRBD1 as D (5 bases). V was shortened by 4 bases and J by 6 bases, with 19 bases between the two germline ends. The V gene's germline CDR1 is KGHSH and CDR2 LQKENI. CDR3 length equals 16 residues. This CDR3 reads CASSQRNGGGLQPQHF. The CDR3 DNA sequence: TGTGCCAGCTCACAAAGGAACGGGGGAGGGCTTCAGCCCCAGCATTTT.

V is TRBV7-8 and J is TRBJ2-5; D gene uncertain. The ends were cut back, 9 bases at V and 5 bases at J, with 10 bases in the middle. The CDR3 totals 11 residues. CDR1 SGHVS and CDR2 FQNEAQ come from the germline V gene. Written as DNA, the CDR3 is TGTGCCAGTCTATATTCGGAGACCCAGTACTTC. Protein product: CASLYSETQYF.

The chain uses TRBV21-1 and TRBJ2-1; the D call in the table, TRBD1, was not verified against the DNA. TRBV21-1 is classified as a pseudogene. This CDR3 has 17 amino acids. CDR3 loop: CASSKKTGTGGSYEQFF. The CDR3 bases are TGTGCCAGCAGCAAAAAAACCGGGACAGGGGGCTCGTATGAGCAGTTCTTC.

The CDR3 sequence is CASSPGWSSHREQFF. The CDR3 nucleotides read TGTGCCAGCAGTCCCGGGTGGTCTAGCCACCGTGAGCAGTTCTTC. The chain uses TRBV7-6 and TRBJ2-1; possibly TRBD2 for D (5 bases). This CDR3 is built from 15 residues. CDR1 is SGHVS, CDR2 FNYEAQ, per germline. Trimming shortened V by 6 bases and J by 9 bases, and 21 bases separated the two germline ends.

The chain links TRBV29-1 to TRBJ1-2, with TRBD1 matching 8 bases. CDR3 length equals 14 residues. Trimming at V came to 5 bases and at J to 9 bases, leaving 14 bases not matched to a gene. CDR1 is SQVTM and CDR2 is ANQGSEA in the germline V gene. This chain's CDR3 is CSVNSDRGPISYTF. The CDR3 coding sequence is TGCAGCGTTAATTCTGACAGGGGACCCATAAGCTACACCTTC.

V is TRBV6-1 and J is TRBJ2-7, with TRBD1 matching 7 bases. V lost 6 bases, J lost 2 bases, and 10 bases stayed unmatched. CDR3 length equals 15 residues. Germline V CDR1 and CDR2: MNHNS, SASEGT. CDR3 DNA: TGTGCCAGCAGCCTCCAAGGACAGGCAACCTACGAGCAGTACTTC. Encoded protein: CASSLQGQATYEQYF.

V and J are TRBV29-1 and TRBJ2-2; D might be TRBD2 (6 bases). V was clipped by 6 bases and J by 1 base, with 12 bases between them. There are 14 residues in the CDR3. The germline CDR1 and CDR2 sequences are SQVTM and ANQGSEA. The CDR3 loop is CSVFGGLNTGELFF. In nucleotides, the CDR3 is TGCAGCGTGTTCGGGGGACTGAACACCGGGGAGCTGTTTTTT.

V usage is TRBV14 and J usage is TRBJ1-1; 9 bases align to TRBD1. With V trimmed by 0 bases and J by 4 bases, 6 bases remained unmatched. The CDR3 covers 16 residues. Germline assignment: CDR1 SGHDN and CDR2 FVKESK. Written as DNA, the CDR3 is TGTGCCAGCAGCCAAGATGGGACAGGGTTGGGCACTGAAGCTTTCTTT. The encoded protein is CASSQDGTGLGTEAFF.

The V and J genes are TRBV27 and TRBJ2-7, with 9 positions matching TRBD2. V lost 5 bases and J lost 2; bases outside the gene matches: 4. Germline CDR1 MNHEY, CDR2 SMNVEV (reference sequence). This CDR3 spans 14 amino acids. The CDR3 spells CASSVSGGPYEQYF. The CDR3, as DNA: TGTGCCAGCAGTGTTAGCGGGGGCCCCTACGAGCAGTACTTC.

The chain uses TRBV5-1 and TRBJ2-1; D is uncertain. The CDR3 totals 13 residues. V was pared by 0 bases and J by 7 bases, with 8 bases between. Germline CDR1 SGHRS, CDR2 YFSETQ. This CDR3 reads CASSLGVRNEQFF. The CDR3 bases are TGCGCCAGCAGCTTGGGGGTCAGGAATGAGCAGTTCTTC.

The chain combines TRBV7-8 with TRBJ2-5; TRBD1 is a possible D gene (5 bases). CDR1 and CDR2 (germline): SGHVS, FQNEAQ. V shed 2 bases and J shed 5 bases, with 21 bases lying between them. The CDR3 has 17 amino acids. The CDR3 DNA reads as TGTGCCAGCAGCTTATCAATACTTGCAGGGTATGGGGAGACCCAGTACTTC. Translation gives CASSLSILAGYGETQYF.

The chain is built from TRBV5-4 and TRBJ1-2; 8 bases line up with TRBD1. Germline V gene lookup returns CDR1 SGHNT and CDR2 YYREEE (reference sequence). This CDR3 is 15 amino acids long. With 5 bases clipped from V and 4 bases from J, the junction kept 10 bases outside the gene matches. DNA of the CDR3: TGTGCCAGCAGGGGGGGACAGGAGACCCTCTATGGCTACACCTTC. It translates to CASRGGQETLYGYTF.

The chain has TRBV7-9 and TRBJ1-5; D not certain. V lost 0 bases, J lost 11 bases, and 8 bases lay in between. Germline V gene lookup returns CDR1 SEHNR and CDR2 FQNEAQ (reference sequence). CDR3 length equals 12 residues. The CDR3: CASSLAFQAQHF. The CDR3 DNA reads TGTGCCAGCAGCTTAGCGTTCCAGGCCCAGCATTTT.

The chain employs TRBV30 and TRBJ1-2; possibly TRBD1 for D (6 bases). The CDR3 contains 12 residues. CDR1 GTSNPN and CDR2 SVGIG come from the germline V gene (reference sequence). The germline V and J ends were trimmed by 0 bases and 8 bases, with 10 bases remaining between them. The CDR3 sequence: CAWSVRGAGYTF. The CDR3, as DNA: TGTGCCTGGAGTGTACGGGGGGCCGGCTACACCTTC. The full variable domain, completed using reference TRBV30 and TRBJ1-2, is SQTIHQWPATLVQPVGSPLSLECTVEGTSNPNLYWYRQAAGRGLQLLFYSVGIGQISSEVPQNLSASRPQDRQFILSSKKLLLSDSGFYLCAWSVRGAGYTFGSGTRLTVV.

The chain carries TRBV28 and TRBJ2-3; TRBD1 matches at 7 bases. Germline CDR1 MDHEN, CDR2 SYDVKM. V lost 2 bases, J lost 0 bases, and 8 bases stayed unmatched. The CDR3 extends over 17 amino acids. The CDR3 spells CASSLPRQGTSTDTQYF. The CDR3 nucleotides read TGTGCCAGCAGTTTACCCCGACAGGGAACTAGCACAGATACGCAGTATTTT.

This chain links TRBV7-2 with TRBJ2-3, with 10 positions matching TRBD2. V was clipped by 6 bases and J by 2 bases; unmatched bases: 8. Germline CDR1 and CDR2: SGHTA and FQGNSA. The length of the CDR3 is 16 residues. The CDR3 DNA reads TGTGCCAGCAGGAGTGCGGGACTAGCGCTCACAGATACGCAGTATTTT. It yields the protein CASRSAGLALTDTQYF.

The CDR3 DNA reads TGTGCCAGCAGCTTAACCCCAGGGTTTGACACCGGGGAGCTGTTTTTT. It specifies CASSLTPGFDTGELFF. This chain links TRBV7-3 with TRBJ2-2, with D possibly matching TRBD1 (5 bases). Germline loops: CDR1 SGHTA, CDR2 FQGTGA. This CDR3 comprises 16 residues. Trimming stripped 0 bases from V and 3 bases from J, with 11 bases between.

The chain carries TRBV6-6 and TRBJ2-1; D perhaps matches TRBD2 (6 bases). Germline CDR1 is MNHNY and CDR2 is SVGAGI (reference sequence). V dropped 4 bases and J dropped 8 bases, with 18 bases sitting between them. The CDR3 contains 15 residues. CDR3 DNA sequence: TGTGCCAGCAGTTCACTAGCTGAACGGTACTATGAGCAGTTCTTC. Translation: CASSSLAERYYEQFF.

V usage is TRBV19 and J usage is TRBJ1-3; perhaps TRBD1 as D (6 bases). V shed 7 bases and J shed 0 bases, with 13 bases lying between them. CDR3 length: 15 residues. CDR1 is LNHDA and CDR2 is SQIVND in the germline V gene (reference sequence). The chain's CDR3 is CASNLQGRSGNTIYF. The CDR3 DNA reads as TGTGCCAGTAACCTACAGGGTCGCTCTGGAAACACCATATATTTT.

The rearrangement links TRBV5-4 to TRBJ1-6; D ambiguous. Germline V gene sequence: CDR1 SGHNT, CDR2 YYREEE (reference sequence). Trimming pared 4 bases from V and 7 bases from J, leaving 6 bases between. The CDR3 has 12 amino acids. The CDR3 DNA reads as TGTGCCAGCAGCCCCGTAAATTCACCCCTCCACTTT. Its translation: CASSPVNSPLHF.

This chain uses TRBV6-1 with TRBJ2-7; 8 bases line up with TRBD1. This CDR3 has 14 residues. V was pared by 2 bases and J by 6 bases, with 6 bases of the junction left unmatched. CDR1 MNHNS and CDR2 SASEGT come from the germline V gene. The CDR3 DNA is TGTGCCAGCAGTGAATGGACAGGGTTGGGCGAGCAGTACTTC. Translated: CASSEWTGLGEQYF.

The V gene is TRBV4-1, the J gene TRBJ1-4; 8 positions match TRBD1. The CDR3 is made up of 14 amino acids. The V gene end was trimmed by 4 bases and the J gene end by 8 bases; junction bases not matched to a gene: 6. Germline lookup yields CDR1 MGHRA and CDR2 YSYEKL. The CDR3 protein is CASSLTGGGEKLFF. The CDR3 DNA is TGCGCCAGCAGCCTAACAGGGGGAGGAGAAAAACTGTTTTTT.

Turning to this clone: This same CDR3 is encoded by further DNA sequences in the sample. The chain uses TRBV7-2 and TRBJ2-7; 11 positions match TRBD2. CDR1 and CDR2 from the germline V gene are SGHTA and FQGNSA. The trim removed 2 bases at V and 2 bases at J, leaving 2 bases unmatched. CDR3 length: 15 residues. CDR3 in amino acids: CASSLTSGGTYEQYF. The DNA for the CDR3 is TGTGCCAGCAGCTTAACTAGCGGGGGCACCTACGAGCAGTACTTC.

The chain is built from TRBV18 and TRBJ1-1; 7 nucleotides agree with TRBD1. CDR3 length: 16 amino acids. The trim removed 2 bases at V and 1 base at J, leaving 7 bases unmatched. Per germline, CDR1 KGHSH and CDR2 LQKENI. CDR3 sequence reads: CASSPGQALTNTEAFF. The DNA for the CDR3 is TGTGCCAGCTCACCAGGACAGGCCTTAACGAACACTGAAGCTTTCTTT.

Here the CDR3 DNA reads TGTGCCAGCAGCGCCCCCGGGTCCTCGGGAAACACCATATATTTT. Its translation is CASSAPGSSGNTIYF. This rearrangement joins TRBV9 to TRBJ1-3; D not resolved. This CDR3 has 15 amino acids. The V end lost 3 bases, the J end lost 4 bases, and 14 bases lay between the germline ends. Germline values: CDR1 SGDLS, CDR2 YYNGEE. Variable domain in full (rest from reference TRBV9 and TRBJ1-3): DSGVTQTPKHLITATGQRVTLRCSPRSGDLSVYWYQQSLDQGLQFLIQYYNGEERAKGNILERFSAQQFPDLHSELNLSSLELGDSALYFCASSAPGSSGNTIYFGEGSWLTVV.

The rearrangement joins TRBV2 to TRBJ2-3; a possible D gene is TRBD1 (5 bases). The CDR3 totals 14 residues. V lost 6 bases to trimming and J lost 0 bases, with 10 bases between them. Per germline, CDR1 SNHLY and CDR2 FYNNEI. CDR3 nucleotide sequence: TGTGCCAGCAGCCGACAGACTAGCACAGATACGCAGTATTTT. Translation: CASSRQTSTDTQYF. Filled out from reference TRBV2 and TRBJ2-3, the complete variable domain reads EPEVTQTPSHQVTQMGQEVILRCVPISNHLYFYWYRQILGQKVEFLVSFYNNEISEKSEIFDDQFSVERPDGSNFTLKIRSTKLEDSAMYFCASSRQTSTDTQYFGPGTRLTVL.

The rearrangement uses TRBV28 and TRBJ1-2; 10 positions agree with TRBD1. Germline-derived CDR1 and CDR2 are MDHEN and SYDVKM. The length of the CDR3 is 14 residues. The V gene end was trimmed by 7 bases and the J gene end by 11 bases; junction bases not matched to a gene: 13. As DNA, the CDR3 is TGTGCCAGCACCTTAGGGGGACAGGGGAACCTTTACACCTTC. Translating it yields CASTLGGQGNLYTF.